The sequence of this TCR beta chain was determined in a study of T cells in Graves' hyperthyroidism and ophthalmopathy. Researchers took RNA transcripts and amplified the TCR beta CDR3 regions from them. The TCR CDR3 was amplified in a first-round RT-PCR using the HTBI primer set. MiXCR was run by TCRdb on the multiplex PCR reads, yielding one entry per CDR3 protein. The data show over 700,000 distinct CDR3 sequences, 30% to 40% seen once. Deletions cut 4 bases from V and 7 bases from J, with 13 bases between. The CDR3 is 13 amino acids. It was considered stable Graves' hyperthyroidism when ophthalmopathy did not progress within 18 months.

The clonotype was recovered from a woman aged 35 to 49 with Graves' hyperthyroidism. The genes are TRBV12-3 or TRBV12-4 and TRBJ2-5; tentative D call: TRBD2 (6 bases). The sequencing sample was made of blood. The CDR3 nucleotides read TGTGCCAGCAGTTCCACTAGCTCAGGGACCCAGTACTTC. As protein: CASSSTSSGTQYF.